This is a list of T cell receptor beta chains from one sample in a study of blood T cell repertoires in COVID-19. TCRdb's copy holds only in-frame clones and misses some; the assay was immunoSEQ multiplex PCR. The data show approximately 130,000 clones, with 88% seen just once and more than 1.5% held by the top ten. The sequencing input was peripheral blood. The receptors shown here come from a human donor in a cohort sampled during active COVID-19. Each CDR3 is given with its conserved first and last residue. D genes are given only for firm matches. Clone size appears in some rows only: once, few, many, or a class for an expanded clone.

v_call,d_call,clone_size,j_call,cdr3_aa,cdr3_nt
TRBV7-2,.,once,TRBJ2-3,CASIADMGTDTQYF,TGTGCCAGCATCGCGGATATGGGCACAGATACGCAGTATTTT
TRBV6-5,TRBD1,.,TRBJ2-3,CASSTGTGLDTQYF,TGTGCCAGCAGTACCGGGACAGGGTTAGATACGCAGTATTTT
TRBV28,TRBD1,.,TRBJ1-4,CASSQLTGGTEKLFF,TGTGCCAGCAGTCAGCTGACAGGGGGCACAGAAAAACTGTTTTTT
TRBV18,TRBD2,.,TRBJ2-1,CASSPTSGYNEQFF,TGTGCCAGCTCACCGACTAGCGGATACAATGAGCAGTTCTTC
TRBV5-1,TRBD1,.,TRBJ1-2,CASSSPGQEYGYTF,TGCGCCAGCAGCTCACCGGGACAGGAATATGGCTACACCTTC
TRBV12-3/TRBV12-4,TRBD1,.,TRBJ2-5,CASSFRGKETQYF,TGTGCCAGCAGTTTCAGGGGGAAGGAGACCCAGTACTTC
TRBV7-9,.,.,TRBJ1-1,CASSSGLTTIEAFF,TGTGCCAGCAGCTCGGGACTGACTACGATTGAAGCTTTCTTT
TRBV7-9,.,.,TRBJ1-6,CASSSDSSYNSPLHF,TGTGCCAGCAGCTCCGATAGCTCCTATAATTCACCCCTCCACTTT
TRBV2,.,.,TRBJ1-1,CASSEQAEAFF,TGTGCCAGCAGTGAACAGGCTGAAGCTTTCTTT
TRBV5-1,TRBD1,.,TRBJ2-5,CASSLEGQGGKTQYF,TGCGCCAGCAGCTTAGAGGGACAGGGGGGCAAGACCCAGTACTTC
TRBV20-1,TRBD2,.,TRBJ2-5,CSASLQGASGLAGETQYF,TGCAGTGCTAGTTTACAGGGGGCTTCGGGACTAGCGGGAGAGACCCAGTACTTC
TRBV5-6,.,.,TRBJ2-7,CASSLDSPNEQYF,TGTGCCAGCAGCTTGGACTCCCCCAACGAGCAGTACTTC
TRBV29-1,TRBD1,.,TRBJ2-5,CSVEDERQGAGETQYF,TGCAGCGTTGAAGATGAGAGACAGGGGGCAGGAGAGACCCAGTACTTC
TRBV20-1,.,once,TRBJ2-7,CSASGPASLTYEQYF,TGCAGTGCTAGTGGCCCGGCTAGCCTGACCTACGAGCAGTACTTC
TRBV7-9,TRBD1,.,TRBJ2-5,CASSPGTGEMTQYF,TGTGCCAGCAGCCCCGGGACAGGGGAAATGACCCAGTACTTC
TRBV4-1,TRBD1,once,TRBJ1-2,CASSHDGTGGGEGYTF,TGCGCCAGCAGCCATGATGGGACAGGGGGCGGAGAGGGCTACACCTTC
TRBV4-1,TRBD2,.,TRBJ2-4,CASSQVAGGAGDIQYF,TGCGCCAGCAGCCAAGTAGCGGGAGGAGCTGGGGACATTCAGTACTTC
TRBV9,TRBD2,few,TRBJ2-7,CASSAYHSGRGSYEQYF,TGTGCCAGCAGCGCATACCATAGCGGGAGAGGGTCCTACGAGCAGTACTTC
TRBV4-1,.,once,TRBJ2-3,CASSPNPPAGARADTQYF,TGCGCCAGCAGCCCAAACCCGCCGGCGGGGGCCCGGGCAGATACGCAGTATTTT
TRBV24-1,TRBD1,.,TRBJ1-2,CATSEPDRDDGYTF,TGTGCCACCAGTGAGCCCGACAGGGACGATGGCTACACCTTC
TRBV5-4,TRBD2,.,TRBJ2-1,CASSKLAGSYNEQFF,TGTGCCAGCAGCAAACTAGCGGGCTCCTACAATGAGCAGTTCTTC
TRBV6-6,.,.,TRBJ1-6,CASSSSGVSGNSPLHF,TGTGCCAGCAGTAGCAGCGGGGTGAGCGGTAATTCACCCCTCCACTTT
TRBV30,.,.,TRBJ2-3,CAWSVGTGTDTQYF,TGTGCCTGGAGTGTAGGTACCGGGACAGATACGCAGTATTTT
TRBV9,.,.,TRBJ1-1,CASSVGGSTEAFF,TGTGCCAGCAGCGTAGGAGGTAGCACTGAAGCTTTCTTT
TRBV28,.,.,TRBJ1-5,CASSLEGAQPQHF,TGTGCCAGCAGTTTAGAGGGCGCTCAGCCCCAGCATTTT
TRBV15,.,.,TRBJ1-1,CATSRDRGTEAFF,TGTGCCACCAGCAGAGATAGAGGCACTGAAGCTTTCTTT
TRBV3-1/TRBV3-2,TRBD2,.,TRBJ2-7,CASSPRASGPSSYEQYF,TGTGCCAGCAGCCCTCGCGCTAGCGGGCCGAGCTCCTACGAGCAGTACTTC
TRBV4-1,TRBD1,.,TRBJ2-2,CASTRTGEFPGELFF,TGCGCCAGCACCCGAACAGGGGAGTTCCCCGGGGAGCTGTTTTTT